These 26 T cell receptor beta chains were all obtained from the same sample, sequenced in a study of cytomegalovirus exposure and HLA in healthy donors. Both 60 Vbeta primers and 13 Jbeta primers went into the PCR. Some clones are missing from TCRdb's copy, which holds only in-frame ones; the method was immunoSEQ multiplex PCR. The sample has approximately 37,000 clones. Input material: PBMCs. The receptors here all came from a human donor in good health.

V gene TRBV5-5 combines with J gene TRBJ1-1; possibly TRBD1 for D (5 bases). CDR3 length: 14 amino acids. The germline V and J ends were trimmed by 0 bases and 4 bases, with 10 bases remaining between them. Per germline, CDR1 SGHKS and CDR2 YYEKEE (reference sequence). The chain's CDR3 is CASSLEAGVTEAFF. The CDR3 nucleotides read TGTGCCAGCAGCTTGGAGGCGGGGGTCACTGAAGCTTTCTTT.

The chain recombines TRBV25-1 with TRBJ1-1, with TRBD1 as a possible D gene (5 bases). Germline CDR1 MGHDK, CDR2 SYGVNS. The CDR3 runs to 15 residues. V was trimmed by 6 bases and J by 0 bases, leaving 14 bases between them. Here the CDR3 DNA reads TGTGCCAGCAGATTTGACAGCATCATGAACACTGAAGCTTTCTTT. Its translation: CASRFDSIMNTEAFF.

The rearrangement links TRBV30 to TRBJ1-2; TRBD1 is a possible D gene (5 bases). Trimming removed 0 bases at V and 4 bases at J, with 12 bases between. Germline V gene lookup returns CDR1 GTSNPN and CDR2 SVGIG (reference sequence). The CDR3 spans 14 residues. Here the CDR3 DNA reads TGTGCCTGGAGTGTACGTGGGGGGGTCTATGGCTACACCTTC. Residues: CAWSVRGGVYGYTF.

The rearrangement uses TRBV19 and TRBJ2-2, with 12 nucleotides matching TRBD2. V dropped 3 bases and J dropped 1; count of bases not matched to a gene: 15. This CDR3 comprises 21 residues. In germline, CDR1 is LNHDA, CDR2 SQIVND (reference sequence). CDR3 bases: TGTGCCAGTAGTATGGAGAGGACTAGCGGGGAACCTTTGAGGAACACCGGGGAGCTGTTTTTT. Its protein is CASSMERTSGEPLRNTGELFF.

The rearrangement joins TRBV28 to TRBJ1-6; no clear D gene. Per the germline V gene, CDR1 is MDHEN and CDR2 is SYDVKM. The V end lost 6 bases, the J end lost 7 bases, and 10 bases lay between the germline ends. This CDR3 contains 13 residues. This chain's CDR3 is CASSRLLNSPLHF. The CDR3, as DNA: TGTGCCAGCAGCCGTCTGTTGAATTCACCCCTCCACTTT.

This chain joins TRBV4-1 and TRBJ2-7, with TRBD1 matching 8 bases. With 1 base clipped from V and 2 bases from J, the junction kept 1 base outside the gene matches. Germline V lookup: CDR1 MGHRA, CDR2 YSYEKL. This CDR3 region has 14 residues. The DNA for the CDR3 is TGCGCCAGCAGCCAAGGGACAGGGCCCTACGAGCAGTACTTC. Translated, it gives CASSQGTGPYEQYF.

As concerns this clone: The junction departs from the called germline gene at one end, perhaps through a read error. The chain is built from TRBV7-3 and TRBJ2-5; a weak D match, TRBD2 (6 bases). CDR3 size: 14 residues. Germline V lookup: CDR1 SGHTA, CDR2 FQGTGA. Here the CDR3 reads CASSSEAGQENQYF. The CDR3, as DNA: TGTGCCAGCAGCTCGGAGGCGGGGCAAGAGAACCAGTACTTC.

The chain is built from TRBV28 and TRBJ1-1; a weak D match, TRBD1 (6 bases). The CDR3 runs 15 residues. Germline loops: CDR1 MDHEN, CDR2 SYDVKM. Between the trimmed V and J ends, which lost 6 bases and 5 bases, there was a span of 19 bases. This CDR3 is CASSRGHQGATEAFF. In nucleotides, the CDR3 is TGTGCCAGCAGCCGGGGACATCAAGGAGCGACTGAAGCTTTCTTT.

V is TRBV25-1 and J is TRBJ2-1; the D gene is possibly TRBD2 (7 bases). CDR3 length: 16 amino acids. Trimming cost V 5 bases and J 7 bases, with 21 bases left between them. CDR1 and CDR2 from the germline V gene are MGHDK and SYGVNS. DNA for the CDR3: TGTGCCAGCAGTCCCCGGCCTCGGGGGGCTTCAAATGAGCAGTTCTTC. Its protein is CASSPRPRGASNEQFF.

The V and J genes are TRBV6-6 and TRBJ1-5, with D uncertain. The CDR3 has 15 amino acids. Germline V gene lookup returns CDR1 MNHNY and CDR2 SVGAGI (reference sequence). V lost 0 bases to trimming and J lost 7 bases, with 13 bases between them. CDR3 nucleotide sequence: TGTGCCAGCAGTTACTCTCCCGATCTCGGGCAGCCCCAGCATTTT. This gives the protein CASSYSPDLGQPQHF.

The rearrangement joins TRBV16 to TRBJ2-6, with D possibly TRBD1 on 5 matching bases. This CDR3 is 15 amino acids long. With 2 bases removed from V and 0 bases from J, the gap between germline ends came to 5 bases. The germline V gene has CDR1 KGHSY and CDR2 FQNENV. CDR3 coding DNA: TGTGCCAGCAGCCAAGACAGCTCTGGGGCCAACGTCCTGACTTTC. It is translated as CASSQDSSGANVLTF.

The chain carries TRBV12-5 and TRBJ1-3; possible D gene TRBD1, 6 bases. V lost 5 bases, J lost 4 bases, and 18 bases lay in between. The CDR3 sequence is 16 residues long. Germline values: CDR1 LGHNT, CDR2 FRNRAP. CDR3 in amino acids: CASGPYAGTTGNTIYF. In DNA, the CDR3 is TGTGCTAGTGGTCCCTACGCCGGGACAACCGGAAACACCATATATTTT.

Turning to this clone: The junction does not match germline at one end; this may be a read error. The V gene is TRBV28, the J gene TRBJ1-5; perhaps TRBD1 as D (5 bases). The CDR3 consists of 14 residues. The germline gives CDR1 MDHEN, CDR2 SYDVKM. CDR3 in DNA: TGTGCCAGCCGTAGTTGGGGGGGGTATCAGCCCCAACATTTT. Translated: CASRSWGGYQPQHF.

The chain links TRBV7-2 to TRBJ1-1; D remains ambiguous. V lost 0 bases to trimming and J lost 8 bases, with 13 bases between them. Per the germline V gene, CDR1 is SGHTA and CDR2 is FQGNSA. CDR3 length: 14 amino acids. The CDR3 DNA sequence: TGTACCAGCAGCTTAGCCCAAACACCTCCCGAAGCTTTCTTT. It yields the protein CTSSLAQTPPEAFF.

The rearrangement uses TRBV5-4 and TRBJ1-2; TRBD1 matches 7 bases. CDR1 and CDR2 (germline): SGHNT, YYREEE (reference sequence). The CDR3 length is 17 residues. V was clipped by 1 base and J by 4 bases; unmatched bases: 13. CDR3 protein: CASSLIGEGAHSYGYTF. The DNA for the CDR3 is TGTGCCAGCAGCTTGATCGGTGAGGGGGCCCACTCCTATGGCTACACCTTC.

The gene calls are TRBV11-2 and TRBJ1-1; D is possibly TRBD1 (6 bases). Germline CDR1 reads SGHAT; CDR2 reads FQNNGV. The V gene lost 5 bases and the J gene lost 4 bases, with 8 bases spanning the gap. The CDR3 runs 12 residues. The CDR3 coding sequence is TGTGCCAGCAGCCAGGGGCCCACTGAAGCTTTCTTT. It specifies CASSQGPTEAFF. Full variable domain (rest looked up from reference TRBV11-2 and TRBJ1-1): EAGVAQSPRYKIIEKRQSVAFWCNPISGHATLYWYQQILGQGPKLLIQFQNNGVVDDSQLPKDRFSAERLKGVDSTLKIQPAKLEDSAVYLCASSQGPTEAFFGQGTRLTVV.

The V gene is TRBV18, the J gene TRBJ2-5, with D possibly matching TRBD2 (5 bases). Germline CDR1 reads KGHSH; CDR2 reads LQKENI. The CDR3 consists of 12 residues. The ends were cut back, 6 bases at V and 2 bases at J, with 7 bases in the middle. The chain's CDR3 is CASSPGQETQYF. CDR3 DNA sequence: TGTGCCAGCTCGCCGGGACAAGAGACCCAGTACTTC.

V gene TRBV25-1 combines with J gene TRBJ2-1, with a weak D call TRBD2 (7 bases). V lost 3 bases and J lost 7, with 22 bases in between. Germline V gives CDR1 MGHDK, CDR2 SYGVNS. The CDR3 extends over 17 amino acids. CDR3 bases: TGTGCCAGCAGTGACTGGAGCGGGGACACCGTAAGAAATGAGCAGTTCTTC. It yields the protein CASSDWSGDTVRNEQFF. Variable domain in full (rest from reference TRBV25-1 and TRBJ2-1): EADIYQTPRYLVIGTGKKITLECSQTMGHDKMYWYQQDPGMELHLIHYSYGVNSTEKGDLSSESTVSRIRTEHFPLTLESARPSHTSQYLCASSDWSGDTVRNEQFFGPGTRLTVL.

J is TRBJ2-2 and V is TRBV23-1; 10 bases match TRBD1. TRBV23-1 is an ORF, with its function uncertain. V lost 5 bases to trimming and J lost 7 bases; unmatched junction nucleotides: 7. The CDR3 covers 15 residues. The CDR3 DNA follows: TGCGCCAGCAGTGGGGACAGGGGAGAGGACGGGGAGCTGTTTTTT. Protein: CASSGDRGEDGELFF.

The V and J genes are TRBV10-3 and TRBJ1-1; D remains unclear. V lost 6 bases and J 2 bases, leaving 4 bases between the germline ends. Germline V gene data show CDR1 as ENHRY and CDR2 as SYGVKD. The CDR3 is 11 residues long. CDR3 sequence (DNA): TGTGCCATCAGAGCAAACACTGAAGCTTTCTTT. It is translated as CAIRANTEAFF.

The chain has TRBV5-6 and TRBJ2-3; 11 nucleotides align to TRBD2. With 4 bases clipped from V and 5 bases from J, the junction kept 15 bases outside the gene matches. The CDR3 has 18 amino acids. Germline assignment: CDR1 SGHDT and CDR2 YYEEEE. The DNA of the CDR3 is TGTGCCAGCAGCCCGCGAGGGACTAGCGGAGACGCACAAGATACGCAGTATTTT. Protein sequence: CASSPRGTSGDAQDTQYF.

The rearrangement uses TRBV7-9 and TRBJ1-2; 8 bases match TRBD1. The germline V gene has CDR1 SEHNR and CDR2 FQNEAQ (reference sequence). CDR3 length: 15 amino acids. V shed 4 bases and J 3 bases; nucleotides not matched to a gene: 7. In nucleotides, the CDR3 is TGTGCCAGCAGCTCATCAGGGGGCGCGTACTATGGCTACACCTTC. It translates to CASSSSGGAYYGYTF.

The V call is TRBV6-1, the J call TRBJ2-7; TRBD2 matches at 7 bases. From germline, CDR1 is MNHNS and CDR2 SASEGT. The V and J ends lost 4 bases and 3 bases, in that order; junction bases with no gene match: 9. The CDR3 consists of 15 residues. CDR3 region: CASSGGLADDYEQYF. In nucleotides, the CDR3 is TGTGCCAGCAGTGGGGGTCTAGCGGATGACTACGAGCAGTACTTC.

This chain joins TRBV30 and TRBJ1-5; D gene uncertain. V lost 2 bases and J 7 bases, leaving 12 bases between the germline ends. Germline V CDR1 and CDR2: GTSNPN, SVGIG (reference sequence). The CDR3 is made up of 13 amino acids. The CDR3 nucleotides read TGTGCCTGGAGTCGGAATACCGGGCAGCCCCAGCATTTT. Its translation: CAWSRNTGQPQHF. The full variable domain, its missing parts supplied by reference TRBV30 and TRBJ1-5, is SQTIHQWPATLVQPVGSPLSLECTVEGTSNPNLYWYRQAAGRGLQLLFYSVGIGQISSEVPQNLSASRPQDRQFILSSKKLLLSDSGFYLCAWSRNTGQPQHFGDGTRLSIL.

CDR3 DNA: TGTGCCAGCAGTCCATCGGGACAGGGACCAGTCCTACTCACCTACGAGCAGTACTTC. This encodes CASSPSGQGPVLLTYEQYF. The V gene is TRBV13, the J gene TRBJ2-7; 9 bases agree with TRBD1. CDR3 size: 19 residues. The germline V gene has CDR1 PRHDT and CDR2 FYEKMQ (reference sequence). With V trimmed by 6 bases and J by 2 bases, 20 bases remained unmatched.

This chain links TRBV7-9 with TRBJ1-1; D is possibly TRBD1 (5 bases). The CDR3 is 13 amino acids. V was clipped by 4 bases and J by 1 base, with 7 bases between them. Germline CDR1 and CDR2: SEHNR and FQNEAQ (reference sequence). The CDR3 reads CASSSGQNTEAFF. Here the CDR3 DNA reads TGTGCCAGCAGCTCCGGACAGAACACTGAAGCTTTCTTT. The full variable domain, rest sourced from reference TRBV7-9 and TRBJ1-1, is DTGVSQNPRHKITKRGQNVTFRCDPISEHNRLYWYRQTLGQGPEFLTYFQNEAQLEKSRLLSDRFSAERPKGSFSTLEIQRTEQGDSAMYLCASSSGQNTEAFFGQGTRLTVV.